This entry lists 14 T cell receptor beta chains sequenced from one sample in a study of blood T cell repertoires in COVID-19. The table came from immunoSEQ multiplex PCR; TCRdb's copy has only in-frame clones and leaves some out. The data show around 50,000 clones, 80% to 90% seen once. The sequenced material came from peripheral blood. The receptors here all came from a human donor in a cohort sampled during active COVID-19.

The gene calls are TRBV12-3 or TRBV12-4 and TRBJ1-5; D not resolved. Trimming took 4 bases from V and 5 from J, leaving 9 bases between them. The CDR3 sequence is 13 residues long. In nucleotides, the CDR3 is TGTGCCAGCAGTTACATTTTACATCAGCCCCAGCATTTT. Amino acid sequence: CASSYILHQPQHF.

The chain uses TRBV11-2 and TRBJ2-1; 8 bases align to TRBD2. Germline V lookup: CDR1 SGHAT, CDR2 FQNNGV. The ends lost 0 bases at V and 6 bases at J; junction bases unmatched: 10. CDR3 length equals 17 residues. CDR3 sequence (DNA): TGTGCCAGCAGCTTAGAGGGCGGGACTAGGGCCATCAATGAGCAGTTCTTC. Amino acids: CASSLEGGTRAINEQFF.

The CDR3 region has the DNA TGTGCCAGCAGTTATCGAGGGAACACTGAAGCTTTCTTT. This translates into CASSYRGNTEAFF. The chain carries TRBV6-5 and TRBJ1-1; D is unresolved. The V and J ends lost 3 bases and 1 base respectively, with 6 bases between them. The CDR3 runs to 13 residues. The germline V gene has CDR1 MNHEY and CDR2 SVGAGI.

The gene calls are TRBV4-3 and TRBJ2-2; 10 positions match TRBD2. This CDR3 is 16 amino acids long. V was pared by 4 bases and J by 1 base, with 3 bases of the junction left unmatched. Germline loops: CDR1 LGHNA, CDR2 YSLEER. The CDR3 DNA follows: TGCGCCAGCAGCCCCTCTAGCGGGGGGAACACCGGGGAGCTGTTTTTT. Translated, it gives CASSPSSGGNTGELFF.

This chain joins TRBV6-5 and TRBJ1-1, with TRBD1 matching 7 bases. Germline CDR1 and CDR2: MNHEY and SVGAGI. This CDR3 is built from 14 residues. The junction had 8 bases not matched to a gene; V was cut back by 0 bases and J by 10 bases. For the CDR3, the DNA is TGTGCCAGCAGTTACTCGACAGGGTCTCTCGGAGCTTTCTTT. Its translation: CASSYSTGSLGAFF.

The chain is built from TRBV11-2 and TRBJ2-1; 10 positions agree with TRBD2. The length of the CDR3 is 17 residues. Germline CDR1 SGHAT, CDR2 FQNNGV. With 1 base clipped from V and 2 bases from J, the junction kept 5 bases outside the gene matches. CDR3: CASSLVAGGPTYNEQFF. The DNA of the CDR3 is TGTGCCAGCAGCTTAGTAGCGGGAGGCCCCACCTACAATGAGCAGTTCTTC.

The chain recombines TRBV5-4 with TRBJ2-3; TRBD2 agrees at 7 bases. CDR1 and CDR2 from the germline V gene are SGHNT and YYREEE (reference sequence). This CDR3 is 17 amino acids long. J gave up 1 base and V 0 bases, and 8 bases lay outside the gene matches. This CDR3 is CASSLGPRSGGTDTQYF. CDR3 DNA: TGTGCCAGCAGCTTGGGCCCTAGGAGCGGGGGCACAGATACGCAGTATTTT.

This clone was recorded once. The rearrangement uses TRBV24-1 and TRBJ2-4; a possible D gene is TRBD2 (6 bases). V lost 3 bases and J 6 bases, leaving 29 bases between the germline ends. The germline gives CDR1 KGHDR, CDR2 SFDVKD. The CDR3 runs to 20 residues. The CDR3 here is CATSDLTRDCTDETINIQYF. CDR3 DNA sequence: TGTGCCACCAGTGATCTCACACGGGACTGCACCGATGAAACCATAAACATTCAGTACTTC.

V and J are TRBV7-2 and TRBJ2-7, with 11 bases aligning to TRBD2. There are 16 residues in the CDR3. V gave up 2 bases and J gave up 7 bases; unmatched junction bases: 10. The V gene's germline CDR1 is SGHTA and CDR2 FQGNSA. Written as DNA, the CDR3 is TGTGCCAGCAGCTTATTTGGTAGCGGGGGGGCCCGGGAGCAGTACTTC. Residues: CASSLFGSGGAREQYF.

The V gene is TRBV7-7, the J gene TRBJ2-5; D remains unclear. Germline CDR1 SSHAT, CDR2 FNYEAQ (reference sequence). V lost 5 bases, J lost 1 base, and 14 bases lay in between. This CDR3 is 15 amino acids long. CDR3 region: CASSQVTAFQETQYF. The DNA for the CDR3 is TGTGCCAGCAGCCAAGTCACAGCCTTCCAAGAGACCCAGTACTTC.

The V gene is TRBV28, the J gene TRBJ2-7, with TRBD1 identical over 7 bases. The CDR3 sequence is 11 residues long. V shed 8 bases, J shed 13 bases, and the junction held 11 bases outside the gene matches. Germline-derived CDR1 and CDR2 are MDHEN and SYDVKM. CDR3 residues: CASSSPGQRYF. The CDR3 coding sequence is TGTGCCAGCTCTAGTCCGGGACAGCGCTACTTC.

CDR3 residues: CSALEDRGYYGYTF. CDR3 nucleotides: TGCAGCGCGTTGGAGGACAGGGGTTATTATGGCTACACCTTC. The chain couples TRBV29-1 to TRBJ1-2, with 9 bases identical to TRBD1. V dropped 7 bases and J dropped 5; count of bases not matched to a gene: 11. Germline V lookup: CDR1 SQVTM, CDR2 ANQGSEA. The CDR3 consists of 14 residues.

As DNA, the CDR3 is TGTGCTAGTGGTTTGCGGGGGGCAGACGAGCAGTTCTTC. Amino acids: CASGLRGADEQFF. The chain couples TRBV12-5 to TRBJ2-1, with TRBD2 as a possible D gene (7 bases). Germline V CDR1 and CDR2: LGHNT, FRNRAP. The CDR3 covers 13 residues. Trimming left V 2 bases short and J 10 bases short, with 12 bases between.

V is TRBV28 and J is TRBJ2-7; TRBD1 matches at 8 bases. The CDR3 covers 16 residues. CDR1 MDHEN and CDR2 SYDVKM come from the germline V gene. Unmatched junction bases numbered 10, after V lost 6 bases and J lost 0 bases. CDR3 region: CASSRDRWESSYEQYF. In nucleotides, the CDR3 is TGTGCCAGCAGCCGGGACAGGTGGGAGAGCTCCTACGAGCAGTACTTC.